The 3 T cell receptor beta chains in this list originate from one sample, sequenced in a study of blood T cell repertoires in COVID-19. TCRdb's copy holds only in-frame clones and misses some; the assay was immunoSEQ multiplex PCR. This table has some 300,000 clones, about 90% appearing once. Sequenced: PBMCs or T cells enriched from blood (not recorded which). All receptors come from a woman in her twenties or thirties who had recovered from COVID-19.

With respect to this clone: The junction departs from the called germline gene at one end, perhaps through a read error. J is TRBJ2-5 and V is TRBV16, with D maybe TRBD1 (6 bases). Per the germline V gene, CDR1 is KGHSY and CDR2 is FQNENV. The CDR3 has 12 residues. The chain's CDR3 is CASSQLGDTVNF. The CDR3 DNA sequence: TGTGCCAGCAGCCAATTAGGGGACACCGTTAACTTC.

V gene TRBV28 combines with J gene TRBJ2-7; 11 bases fit TRBD1. This CDR3 comprises 15 residues. CDR1 is MDHEN, CDR2 SYDVKM, per germline. V shed 6 bases and J 7 bases; nucleotides not matched to a gene: 11. CDR3 region: CASSLTGQGAGEQYF. DNA for the CDR3: TGTGCCAGCAGCTTGACTGGACAGGGGGCCGGGGAGCAGTACTTC.

The V gene is TRBV2, the J gene TRBJ2-5, with 7 bases fitting TRBD2. The CDR3 length is 14 residues. The junction had 16 bases not matched to a gene; V was cut back by 7 bases and J by 11 bases. Germline CDR1 SNHLY, CDR2 FYNNEI. CDR3 bases: TGTGCCAGCAACAAGACTAGCAGCAATTATATTCAGTACTTC. Its protein is CASNKTSSNYIQYF.